Each of the 13 T cell receptor beta chains below was sequenced from the same sample in a study of cytomegalovirus exposure and HLA in healthy donors. Vbeta (60) and Jbeta (13) primers were used in the PCR. TCRdb's table, derived via immunoSEQ multiplex PCR, lists solely in-frame clones and lacks some. The data contain fewer than 120,000 clones, approximately 83% of them singletons. The specimen was PBMCs. The receptors come from a man aged 35-49 years in good health and CMV-seronegative.

The CDR3: CASTRRWPEAFF. The CDR3 DNA follows: TGTGCCAGTACGAGGAGGTGGCCTGAAGCTTTCTTT. The chain carries TRBV28 and TRBJ1-1; D not resolved. V lost 9 bases and J lost 6, with 14 bases in between. This CDR3 is 12 amino acids long. Per the germline V gene, CDR1 is MDHEN and CDR2 is SYDVKM.

The V call is TRBV27, the J call TRBJ1-1; tentative D call: TRBD1 (6 bases). Germline CDR1 MNHEY, CDR2 SMNVEV (reference sequence). V dropped 2 bases and J dropped 5 bases, with 9 bases sitting between them. The CDR3 spans 13 residues. This CDR3 is CASSLSRGTEAFF. The CDR3 DNA follows: TGTGCCAGCAGTTTAAGCAGGGGAACTGAAGCTTTCTTT.

This clone has more than one count but fewer than ten. The rearrangement links TRBV6-1 to TRBJ1-1; D is undetermined. The V gene's germline CDR1 is MNHNS and CDR2 SASEGT. V was shortened by 4 bases and J by 0 bases, with 12 bases between the two germline ends. This CDR3 region has 15 residues. The CDR3 spells CASSVLTVMNTEAFF. CDR3 bases: TGTGCCAGCAGTGTGCTCACGGTTATGAACACTGAAGCTTTCTTT.

Regarding this clone: Within the sample, other DNA sequences also encode this same CDR3. This rearrangement joins TRBV6-1 to TRBJ2-7, with TRBD1 identical over 9 bases. This CDR3 is built from 14 residues. Trimming at V came to 6 bases and at J to 2 bases, leaving 5 bases not matched to a gene. Per germline, CDR1 MNHNS and CDR2 SASEGT. The CDR3 DNA sequence: TGTGCCAGCAGCCCGGGACAGGGCGCCTACGAGCAGTACTTC. Protein sequence: CASSPGQGAYEQYF.

The chain joins TRBV6-1 to TRBJ2-7, with D possibly TRBD1 on 5 matching bases. Germline CDR1 and CDR2: MNHNS and SASEGT. This CDR3 spans 13 amino acids. Trimming stripped 4 bases from V and 0 bases from J, with 7 bases between. The CDR3 coding sequence is TGTGCCAGCAGTGTCAGGGACTCCTACGAGCAGTACTTC. It translates to CASSVRDSYEQYF.

This clone was picked up one time. The rearrangement uses TRBV9 and TRBJ2-1, with 8 bases matching TRBD2. Trimming at V came to 3 bases and at J to 8 bases, leaving 10 bases not matched to a gene. Germline V CDR1 and CDR2: SGDLS, YYNGEE. CDR3 length: 15 amino acids. The CDR3 bases are TGTGCCAGCAGCGGCGGGGGCGGGGGGATGGATGAGCAGTTCTTC. It translates to CASSGGGGGMDEQFF.

The chain couples TRBV19 to TRBJ1-1; D possibly corresponds to TRBD1 (6 bases). The CDR3 sequence is 14 residues long. V lost 4 bases and J lost 5, with 14 bases in between. Per the germline V gene, CDR1 is LNHDA and CDR2 is SQIVND (reference sequence). The CDR3 spells CASSTNTGITEAFF. Here the CDR3 DNA reads TGTGCCAGTAGTACTAATACAGGGATTACTGAAGCTTTCTTT.

V usage is TRBV5-1 and J usage is TRBJ1-3; D remains unclear. Trimming pared 0 bases from V and 1 base from J, leaving 5 bases between. Germline assignment: CDR1 SGHRS and CDR2 YFSETQ. The length of the CDR3 is 14 residues. DNA of the CDR3: TGCGCCAGCAGCTTGGTTCAGTCTGGAAACACCATATATTTT. Translating gives CASSLVQSGNTIYF.

The chain carries TRBV6-5 and TRBJ1-5; possible D gene TRBD1, 5 bases. The CDR3 loop spans 14 amino acids. Trimming took off 0 bases at V and 9 bases at J, with 12 bases between the two ends. CDR1 is MNHEY, CDR2 SVGAGI, per germline. The CDR3 DNA sequence: TGTGCCAGCAGTTACTCAGGGGACGGGGGGCCCCAGCATTTT. Residues: CASSYSGDGGPQHF.

The V and J genes are TRBV4-2 and TRBJ1-1; D remains unclear. This CDR3 has 13 amino acids. The germline V gene has CDR1 LGHNA and CDR2 YNFKEQ. The V end was cut by 4 bases, the J end by 2 bases, with 8 bases between. The CDR3 region has the DNA TGTGCCAGCAGCCGAGGTGAAAACACTGAAGCTTTCTTT. Encoded protein: CASSRGENTEAFF.

The rearrangement joins TRBV28 to TRBJ1-4, with TRBD1 matching 10 bases. Per the germline V gene, CDR1 is MDHEN and CDR2 is SYDVKM. V shed 6 bases, J shed 3 bases, and the junction held 13 bases outside the gene matches. The CDR3 contains 18 residues. The CDR3 DNA reads TGTGCCAGCAGCTCGGGACAGGGGCTCGGGTTGGCTAATGAAAAACTGTTTTTT. It specifies CASSSGQGLGLANEKLFF.

This chain links TRBV6-5 with TRBJ1-2, with a possible D match to TRBD1 (5 bases). The V end was cut by 6 bases, the J end by 7 bases, with 18 bases between. Germline V CDR1 and CDR2: MNHEY, SVGAGI. The CDR3 spans 14 residues. CDR3 coding DNA: TGTGCCAGCAGCCGAGGACCGTCCCAGGGTGGCTACACCTTC. It is translated as CASSRGPSQGGYTF.

J is TRBJ2-7 and V is TRBV30; D is possibly TRBD1 (6 bases). Looked up from germline, CDR1 is GTSNPN and CDR2 is SVGIG (reference sequence). CDR3 length: 13 amino acids. CDR3 nucleotides: TGTGCTACTAGTCAGGGGTTCGCCTACGAGCAGTACTTC. This encodes CATSQGFAYEQYF.